Below are 9 T cell receptor beta chains sequenced from a single sample in a study of human T cells and chemical hapten exposure. As to time point: patch test 1, 2 weeks after DPC sensitization. Noted treatment: therapeutic diphenylcyclopropenone sensitization with weekly scalp DPC. MiXCR, applied by TCRdb to the RACE reads, yields one record per CDR3 protein. In the table there are some 80,000 distinct CDR3 sequences, about 10% of which are singletons. Sequences were derived from whole blood, sampled in connection with sensitization to the hapten diphenylcyclopropenone (DPC). All receptors come from a woman between 50 and 59 years old with alopecia areata. Some clones in this sample may be carry-over from other donors' samples.

The table lists this clonotype with many counts. This chain joins TRBV29-1 and TRBJ2-1; no firm D call. The ends were cut back, 7 bases at V and 6 bases at J, with 19 bases in the middle. In germline, CDR1 is SQVTM, CDR2 ANQGSEA. This CDR3 is built from 14 residues. CDR3 in amino acids: CSGLGMISSNEQFF. CDR3 DNA sequence: TGCAGCGGTTTGGGAATGATTAGCTCCAATGAGCAGTTCTTC.

The rearrangement uses TRBV7-6 and TRBJ1-6; D perhaps matches TRBD1 (6 bases). Germline lookup yields CDR1 SGHVS and CDR2 FNYEAQ. Trimming cost V 1 base and J 9 bases, with 13 bases left between them. The CDR3 covers 15 residues. The CDR3 sequence: CASSLDSGARSPLHF. The CDR3, as DNA: TGTGCCAGCAGCTTAGATTCGGGGGCGCGTTCACCCCTCCACTTT.

Ten or more counts support this clonotype. The CDR3 spells CSASRAGSTDTQYF. DNA for the CDR3: TGCAGTGCTAGCCGTGCGGGAAGCACAGATACGCAGTATTTT. The rearrangement links TRBV20-1 to TRBJ2-3; tentative D call: TRBD2 (6 bases). V was trimmed by 3 bases and J by 0 bases, leaving 10 bases between them. Germline V gene data show CDR1 as DFQATT and CDR2 as SNEGSKA (reference sequence). This CDR3 region has 14 residues.

There are a few counts of this clonotype. The final CDR3 position lacks the conserved phenylalanine or tryptophan, pointing to a likely read error. The chain combines TRBV29-1 with TRBJ1-2; D gene uncertain. Trimming left V 3 bases short and J 2 bases short, with 7 bases between. This CDR3 is built from 12 residues. The V gene's germline CDR1 is SQVTM and CDR2 ANQGSEA. CDR3 nucleotide sequence: TGCAGCGTTGAGTCAAACAACTATGGCTACACCTTA. It specifies CSVESNNYGYTL.

The sample holds many counts of this clonotype. The V and J genes are TRBV30 and TRBJ1-4, with TRBD1 as a possible D gene (5 bases). Per the germline V gene, CDR1 is GTSNPN and CDR2 is SVGIG (reference sequence). The CDR3 totals 15 residues. Trimming stripped 0 bases from V and 8 bases from J, with 16 bases between. The CDR3 bases are TGTGCCTGGAGTGTAGTAAGGGGAGTTGAGGAAAAACTGTTTTTT. This gives the protein CAWSVVRGVEEKLFF.

The chain uses TRBV7-2 and TRBJ1-1; D gene ambiguous. The CDR3 has 13 amino acids. Between the trimmed V and J ends, which lost 5 bases and 5 bases, there was a span of 12 bases. Germline V gene data show CDR1 as SGHTA and CDR2 as FQGNSA. The CDR3, as DNA: TGTGCCAGCAGCCCGGACGGACGTACTGAAGCTTTCTTT. This encodes CASSPDGRTEAFF.

This clonotype has a handful of counts. The rearrangement links TRBV7-6 to TRBJ1-1, with D perhaps matching TRBD1 (5 bases). The CDR3 spans 17 residues. Looked up from germline, CDR1 is SGHVS and CDR2 is FNYEAQ. Trimming took off 1 base at V and 1 base at J, with 16 bases between the two ends. For the CDR3, the DNA is TGTGCCAGCAGCTTAGAAGGCAGGGCGTTGGGGAACACTGAAGCTTTCTTT. Translated: CASSLEGRALGNTEAFF.

This clonotype was recorded at least ten times. The chain has TRBV2 and TRBJ1-2, with TRBD1 matching over 9 bases. CDR3 size: 14 residues. Looked up from germline, CDR1 is SNHLY and CDR2 is FYNNEI. The V and J ends lost 5 bases and 7 bases, in that order; junction bases with no gene match: 8. As DNA, the CDR3 is TGTGCCAGCAGTTCCGGGACAGGGAATCTTGGCTACACCTTC. This encodes CASSSGTGNLGYTF.

Ten or more counts support this clonotype. This chain connects TRBV28 to TRBJ1-2, with unresolved D. The CDR3 is made up of 13 amino acids. Germline values: CDR1 MDHEN, CDR2 SYDVKM. Trimming took off 7 bases at V and 9 bases at J, with 18 bases between the two ends. In DNA, the CDR3 is TGTGCCAGCACCGAGAAATCCAGAAAGAGCTACACCTTC. This gives the protein CASTEKSRKSYTF.